This T cell receptor beta chain was identified in a study of T cell responses to AZD1222 COVID-19 vaccine (dated by TCRdb to the early 2020s). About the full investigation: A total of over 230 trial participants underwent TCR sequencing, of whom 207 received two doses of AZD1222 and roughly 25 received two doses of the MenACWY control vaccine. Trial participants were enrolled by age into subgroups of 18-55, 56-69 and 70-plus years, and about 150, 27 and 61 TCR-sequenced participants, respectively, were included in these subgroups. Results the study describes overall, beyond this receptor: The vaccine-associated CD4 TCRs covered the entire spike protein, and the dominant responses fell in regions 160-218 and 743-854. The 56-69-year group was small, and its depth increase did not reach significance, likely because of low power. Participants were mostly white British and included more females than males, and it was suggested by the authors that clonal diversity may have been underestimated. After two AZD1222 doses, spike-specific TCR breadth and depth were significantly higher than at day 0 and than in MenACWY recipients. Epitopes outside the regions mutated in the B.1.351 and B.1.1.7 variants were reportedly recognized by nearly half of the unique spike-specific TCRs. Conclusions about previously exposed vaccinees were limited because only six or seven AZD1222 recipients were SARS-CoV-2 seropositive at baseline. Because no day 14 peak-response samples were available, repertoires were characterized only after the peak T cell response.

Trimming removed 10 bases from V and 6 bases from J; the gene matches leave 16 bases unexplained. CDR1 and CDR2 are read off the germline V gene (reference sequence) as LNHDA and SQIVND. The CDR3 sequence holds 16 residues, the cysteine and phenylalanine included. The DNA shown is the 48-base CDR3, in frame from base 1. The CDR3 regions of human TCRbeta chains were analyzed by immunosequencing. Regarding the original processing steps: Repertoire TCRs were matched against a reference library of SARS-CoV-2-specific TCRs generated with the MIRA antigen-specificity platform. Breadth meant the fraction of unique TCRs that were SARS-CoV-2-associated, whereas depth meant the fraction of total T cells that were SARS-CoV-2-associated. Using the MIRA data, each spike-specific TCR was mapped to the spike region that the TCR reacts to and placed in a CD4 or CD8 class. Log10-transformed breadth and depth values were compared by one-way ANOVA with Sidak's multiple comparisons tests. Here the immuneACCESS table is served through TCRdb, limited to in-frame sequences with V and J called. Missing clones are a known gap in these copies; in checked studies unresolved V genes cover under half, and the rest lacks a known reason. V and J calls and clone size come straight from that table; D and trimming were deduced from the DNA. The sample includes fewer than 180,000 clones, with 90% observed a single time. Roughly 3.1% of the sample lies in the top ten.

The time point label corresponds to: about 28 days (+/-7) after the second vaccine dose. AZD1222 recipients given second doses at about 4 weeks or at about 12 weeks were pooled, since spike-specific TCR depth and breadth were not found to differ between the two schedules. The vaccinee samples were drawn from two UK trials, COV001 and COV002, one of which was a single-blind randomized controlled phase 2/3 trial testing AZD1222 (ChAdOx1 nCoV-19) in healthy adults. For TCRbeta chain sequencing, PBMC samples from trial participants were taken at day 0 and at day 28 after the second dose. As concerns this clone: Its antigen remains undetermined. Base quality data are lacking; no much larger clone is found one base away.

The chain links TRBV19 with TRBJ2-1, with 9 bases aligning to TRBD1. This specimen was peripheral blood, taken 28 days after the second AZD1222 dose. This sequence was found in an adult who received the AZD1222 COVID-19 vaccine. The nucleotides read TGTGCCACTGCATTCCTTCCGGGACAGGGCGGCAATGAGCAGTTCTTC. Translation gives CATAFLPGQGGNEQFF.